The 32 T cell receptor beta chains presented below share a single source sample, sequenced in a study of identical twins. TCRdb recomputed calls from the 5' RACE reads with MiXCR, one row per CDR3 protein. The table shows 500,000 to 650,000 distinct CDR3 sequences, with 7.1% occurring only once. The data were also submitted as part of a second study, on yellow fever vaccine responses in identical twins.

The material sequenced was PBMCs. The receptor set was obtained from a woman aged 18-29 years in good health.

This clonotype was detected a few times. CDR3: CSARGGGGDTEAFF. As DNA, the CDR3 is TGCAGTGCTAGGGGTGGAGGAGGGGACACTGAAGCTTTCTTT. This sequence joins TRBV20-1 and TRBJ1-1, with a weak D call TRBD1 (5 bases). V shed 3 bases and J shed 3 bases, with 14 bases lying between them. The CDR3 consists of 14 residues. Germline V gene sequence: CDR1 DFQATT, CDR2 SNEGSKA (reference sequence).

V usage is TRBV6-1 and J usage is TRBJ2-2; TRBD2 aligns across 10 bases. V dropped 10 bases and J dropped 1; count of bases not matched to a gene: 3. The CDR3 consists of 14 residues. Germline CDR1 reads MNHNS; CDR2 reads SASEGT. In nucleotides, the CDR3 is TGTGCCACCGGACTAGCGGAGAACACCGGGGAGCTGTTTTTT. Amino acid sequence: CATGLAENTGELFF.

Only a few counts were recorded for this clonotype. This chain joins TRBV11-3 and TRBJ2-7; D possibly matches TRBD1 or TRBD2 (5 bases each). This CDR3 contains 14 residues. V shed 5 bases and J shed 3 bases, with 14 bases lying between them. The germline gives CDR1 SGHNT, CDR2 YENEEA. The CDR3 sequence: CASSVSGTVYEQYF. CDR3 in DNA: TGTGCCAGCAGCGTATCCGGGACGGTCTACGAGCAGTACTTC.

The sample holds many counts of this clonotype. This chain links TRBV27 with TRBJ2-2; TRBD1 aligns across 9 bases. Trimming took 3 bases from V and 6 from J; bases not matched to a gene: 8. The CDR3 has 16 residues. Germline assignment: CDR1 MNHEY and CDR2 SMNVEV (reference sequence). The CDR3 sequence: CASSFTGGESSGELFF. In nucleotides, the CDR3 is TGTGCCAGCAGTTTCACAGGGGGCGAGAGTTCCGGGGAGCTGTTTTTT.

This clonotype has only a few counts. The chain combines TRBV2 with TRBJ1-1; D perhaps matches TRBD1 (6 bases). Trimming cost V 6 bases and J 1 base, with 15 bases left between them. The CDR3 is made up of 15 amino acids. Germline CDR1 SNHLY, CDR2 FYNNEI. The CDR3, as DNA: TGTGCCAGCAGGAAACAGGGTTTGGGGAACACTGAAGCTTTCTTT. It is translated as CASRKQGLGNTEAFF.

This clonotype has more than one count but fewer than ten. The rearrangement links TRBV7-6 to TRBJ2-7; 7 bases align to TRBD1. The V and J ends lost 3 bases and 4 bases, in that order; junction bases with no gene match: 9. The V gene's germline CDR1 is SGHVS and CDR2 FNYEAQ. The CDR3 is 15 amino acids. The chain's CDR3 is CASSFQTGTAYEQYF. The CDR3 DNA reads as TGTGCCAGCAGCTTCCAGACAGGGACAGCTTACGAGCAGTACTTC.

This clonotype was found a few times. J is TRBJ2-5 and V is TRBV6-1; TRBD1 agrees at 9 bases. Germline CDR1 MNHNS, CDR2 SASEGT. This CDR3 is 14 amino acids long. V was clipped by 7 bases and J by 6 bases; unmatched bases: 9. The DNA for the CDR3 is TGTGCCAGCAACTACGGACAGGGGTTGAAGACCCAGTACTTC. Encoded protein: CASNYGQGLKTQYF.

This clonotype was recorded at least ten times. The chain is built from TRBV7-9 and TRBJ1-1; 8 positions match TRBD1. This CDR3 region has 15 residues. The germline gives CDR1 SEHNR, CDR2 FQNEAQ (reference sequence). J was trimmed by 3 bases and V by 2 bases; bases with no gene match: 5. CDR3 nucleotide sequence: TGTGCCAGCAGCTTATTTGGACAGGGCGACACTGAAGCTTTCTTT. This gives the protein CASSLFGQGDTEAFF. The complete variable domain, with remaining parts taken from reference TRBV7-9 and TRBJ1-1, reads DTGVSQNPRHKITKRGQNVTFRCDPISEHNRLYWYRQTLGQGPEFLTYFQNEAQLEKSRLLSDRFSAERPKGSFSTLEIQRTEQGDSAMYLCASSLFGQGDTEAFFGQGTRLTVV.

There are many counts of this clonotype. This chain uses TRBV25-1 with TRBJ2-3; 8 nucleotides align to TRBD2. CDR1 MGHDK and CDR2 SYGVNS come from the germline V gene. The length of the CDR3 is 14 residues. V dropped 7 bases and J dropped 4; count of bases not matched to a gene: 7. The CDR3 here is CASKGPAGADTQYF. The CDR3 nucleotides read TGTGCCAGCAAAGGCCCAGCGGGGGCAGATACGCAGTATTTT.

This chain connects TRBV7-2 to TRBJ2-3; D possibly corresponds to TRBD1 (6 bases). V was cut by 5 bases and J by 9 bases, with 15 bases left in between. Germline V gives CDR1 SGHTA, CDR2 FQGNSA. The CDR3 extends over 13 amino acids. In nucleotides, the CDR3 is TGTGCCAGCAGCCCAAACGACAGGTTGACGCAGTATTTT. It specifies CASSPNDRLTQYF.

This clonotype was observed a few times. The rearrangement uses TRBV9 and TRBJ2-2; no firm D call. V shed 0 bases and J shed 2 bases, with 8 bases lying between them. This CDR3 spans 15 amino acids. CDR1 is SGDLS, CDR2 YYNGEE, per germline. The CDR3 DNA sequence: TGTGCCAGCAGCGTAGGGCTTTTAAACACCGGGGAGCTGTTTTTT. It specifies CASSVGLLNTGELFF.

This clonotype appeared a few times. The CDR3 DNA follows: TGTGCCAGCAGCTTAGGACAGTTAGGATCCTACGAGCAGTACTTC. Its protein product is CASSLGQLGSYEQYF. V gene TRBV7-9 combines with J gene TRBJ2-7; weak D call: TRBD1 (5 bases). This CDR3 is built from 15 residues. The V end lost 1 base, the J end lost 1 base, and 11 bases lay between the germline ends. CDR1 and CDR2 from the germline V gene are SEHNR and FQNEAQ (reference sequence).

The chain recombines TRBV25-1 with TRBJ2-3; D not certain. In germline, CDR1 is MGHDK, CDR2 SYGVNS. Trimming removed 2 bases at V and 6 bases at J, with 6 bases between. The CDR3 is 12 residues long. CDR3 residues: CASSELRDTQYF. CDR3 bases: TGTGCCAGCAGTGAACTACGGGATACGCAGTATTTT.

This clonotype has just a few counts. This chain uses TRBV7-8 with TRBJ1-1, with D maybe TRBD1 (5 bases). Between the trimmed V and J ends, which lost 3 bases and 1 base, there was a span of 12 bases. The V gene's germline CDR1 is SGHVS and CDR2 FQNEAQ. This CDR3 is 15 amino acids long. The DNA for the CDR3 is TGTGCCAGCAGCTTGCCGGGGCAGAGGAACACTGAAGCTTTCTTT. Protein product: CASSLPGQRNTEAFF.

This clonotype was seen more than once but under ten times. The CDR3: CASRLGGYEQYF. Written as DNA, the CDR3 is TGTGCCAGCAGGTTGGGGGGCTACGAGCAGTACTTC. The rearrangement links TRBV12-3 or TRBV12-4 to TRBJ2-7; D is perhaps TRBD2 (6 bases). The CDR3 has 12 amino acids. The V gene lost 6 bases and the J gene lost 3 bases, with 9 bases spanning the gap.

This clonotype was counted many times. The J gene is TRBJ1-2, the V gene TRBV5-1; 7 bases fit TRBD1. The CDR3 loop spans 14 amino acids. Germline-derived CDR1 and CDR2 are SGHRS and YFSETQ. V was clipped by 3 bases and J by 4 bases; unmatched bases: 6. CDR3 sequence (DNA): TGCGCCAGCAGCTCGACAGGGAGTTTCTATGGCTACACCTTC. This codes for CASSSTGSFYGYTF.

There are many counts of this clonotype. In nucleotides, the CDR3 is TGTGCCAGCAGGGAACAGGGTTTGAACACTGAAGCTTTCTTT. It translates to CASREQGLNTEAFF. The chain links TRBV28 to TRBJ1-1, with D tentatively TRBD1 (6 bases). CDR3 size: 14 residues. Trimming cost V 6 bases and J 0 bases, with 11 bases left between them. Germline CDR1 MDHEN, CDR2 SYDVKM.

This clonotype showed up many times. J is TRBJ2-1 and V is TRBV20-1; 9 bases fit TRBD2. The CDR3 is made up of 16 amino acids. Per germline, CDR1 DFQATT and CDR2 SNEGSKA (reference sequence). The J segment lost 2 bases and the V segment lost 6 bases, leaving 11 bases of the junction unmatched. The DNA for the CDR3 is TGCAGTGCCCCCGACCCGGGACTAGCCACCTACAATGAGCAGTTCTTC. Translation: CSAPDPGLATYNEQFF.

The V gene is TRBV27, the J gene TRBJ2-1, with TRBD1 matching 7 bases. Germline V CDR1 and CDR2: MNHEY, SMNVEV (reference sequence). V was clipped by 2 bases and J by 3 bases; unmatched bases: 7. This CDR3 spans 16 amino acids. The CDR3 DNA reads TGTGCCAGCAGTTTAGGTGACAGGGCATTCTACAATGAGCAGTTCTTC. Amino acids: CASSLGDRAFYNEQFF.

The J gene is TRBJ2-6, the V gene TRBV6-6, with D tentatively TRBD1 (6 bases). CDR3 length: 17 residues. Germline lookup yields CDR1 MNHNY and CDR2 SVGAGI (reference sequence). V lost 0 bases and J 0 bases, leaving 9 bases between the germline ends. CDR3 loop: CASSYSFRGSGANVLTF. The CDR3 bases are TGTGCCAGCAGTTACTCGTTCAGGGGCTCTGGGGCCAACGTCCTGACTTTC.

In this sample, this clonotype turned up a few times. The J gene is TRBJ2-3, the V gene TRBV4-1; 7 nucleotides agree with TRBD1. The CDR3 length is 12 residues. With V trimmed by 0 bases and J by 9 bases, 0 bases remained unmatched. Germline V gene lookup returns CDR1 MGHRA and CDR2 YSYEKL. In nucleotides, the CDR3 is TGCGCCAGCAGCCAAGAGGGACAGACGCAGTATTTT. It specifies CASSQEGQTQYF.

Only a few counts were recorded for this clonotype. V gene TRBV7-9 combines with J gene TRBJ2-7; D unresolved. Trimming left V 8 bases short and J 0 bases short, with 8 bases between. The CDR3 is made up of 12 amino acids. Germline V lookup: CDR1 SEHNR, CDR2 FQNEAQ (reference sequence). The CDR3 here is CASASSSYEQYF. The CDR3 DNA is TGTGCCAGCGCCTCGAGCTCCTACGAGCAGTACTTC.

This clonotype was recorded at least ten times. V usage is TRBV5-6 and J usage is TRBJ2-1, with D possibly being TRBD2 (6 bases). The CDR3 is made up of 19 amino acids. CDR1 is SGHDT, CDR2 YYEEEE, per germline. V was cut by 4 bases and J by 0 bases, with 23 bases left in between. This chain's CDR3 is CASSRPSAPARSSYNEQFF. The CDR3 nucleotides read TGTGCCAGCAGCAGGCCTAGCGCGCCAGCCCGGAGCTCCTACAATGAGCAGTTCTTC.

The chain joins TRBV20-1 to TRBJ2-4; D might be TRBD1 (6 bases). The V end lost 1 base, the J end lost 5 bases, and 15 bases lay between the germline ends. This CDR3 comprises 15 residues. Germline CDR1 is DFQATT and CDR2 is SNEGSKA (reference sequence). CDR3 in DNA: TGCAGTGCTAGAGCCTACCGGGACATAGAAAACATTCAGTACTTC. Its translation is CSARAYRDIENIQYF.

The J gene is TRBJ2-7, the V gene TRBV10-3; 14 bases are shared with TRBD2. CDR1 and CDR2 (germline): ENHRY, SYGVKD. J lost 4 bases, V lost 9 bases, and 11 bases had no gene match. The CDR3 length is 16 residues. This CDR3 reads CAISPGLAGAAYEQYF. In DNA, the CDR3 is TGTGCCATTTCTCCGGGACTAGCGGGAGCGGCATACGAGCAGTACTTC.

This clonotype was picked up many times. The genes are TRBV29-1 and TRBJ2-5; D ambiguous. Germline V gives CDR1 SQVTM, CDR2 ANQGSEA. The ends were cut back, 3 bases at V and 4 bases at J, with 15 bases in the middle. This CDR3 spans 14 amino acids. The CDR3 loop is CSVDTDGPGETQYF. CDR3 DNA sequence: TGCAGCGTTGATACGGACGGCCCCGGAGAGACCCAGTACTTC.

This sequence joins TRBV10-3 and TRBJ2-2; tentative D call: TRBD1 (5 bases). V lost 8 bases, J lost 5 bases, and 12 bases lay in between. The length of the CDR3 is 13 residues. CDR1 and CDR2 (germline): ENHRY, SYGVKD. The CDR3, as DNA: TGTGCCATCCTCAAAACAGGAACCGGGGAGCTGTTTTTT. This encodes CAILKTGTGELFF.

This chain connects TRBV4-2 to TRBJ2-3; no clear D. V gave up 0 bases and J gave up 2 bases, with 18 bases separating them. CDR3 length: 18 residues. Germline V CDR1 and CDR2: LGHNA, YNFKEQ. The CDR3 loop reads CASSQDPYRATPTDTQYF. The CDR3 DNA sequence: TGTGCCAGCAGCCAAGATCCGTACCGGGCTACTCCCACAGATACGCAGTATTTT.

The chain joins TRBV28 to TRBJ1-5; 10 bases line up with TRBD1. CDR1 and CDR2 from the germline V gene are MDHEN and SYDVKM. V shed 11 bases, J shed 2 bases, and the junction held 6 bases outside the gene matches. The CDR3 sequence is 14 residues long. This CDR3 is CAGQGTGGNQPQHF. Written as DNA, the CDR3 is TGTGCCGGCCAGGGGACAGGGGGCAATCAGCCCCAGCATTTT.

The table lists this clonotype with many counts. CDR3: CASSFAQGGQPQHF. The DNA for the CDR3 is TGTGCCAGCAGTTTCGCGCAGGGAGGACAGCCCCAGCATTTT. This chain connects TRBV28 to TRBJ1-5, with a weak D call TRBD1 (5 bases). CDR3 length: 14 residues. The germline V gene encodes CDR1 MDHEN and CDR2 SYDVKM. Trimming removed 3 bases at V and 7 bases at J, with 13 bases between. Full variable domain (remainder filled in from reference TRBV28 and TRBJ1-5): DVKVTQSSRYLVKRTGEKVFLECVQDMDHENMFWYRQDPGLGLRLIYFSYDVKMKEKGDIPEGYSVSREKKERFSLILESASTNQTSMYLCASSFAQGGQPQHFGDGTRLSIL.

This clonotype was seen at least ten times. The chain employs TRBV5-1 and TRBJ1-1, with a possible D match to TRBD1 (5 bases). The V end was cut by 4 bases, the J end by 3 bases, with 28 bases between. The CDR3 runs 19 residues. Germline V gives CDR1 SGHRS, CDR2 YFSETQ. DNA for the CDR3: TGCGCCAGCAGCCCAACGTCGGGGCAGGTGGGGAAACGCGACACTGAAGCTTTCTTT. Translation: CASSPTSGQVGKRDTEAFF.

This clonotype has just a few counts. CDR3: CASSDGRRGKAQFF. The CDR3 coding sequence is TGCGCCAGCAGTGACGGGAGGAGGGGGAAAGCGCAGTTCTTC. The chain has TRBV5-1 and TRBJ2-1; possible D gene TRBD2, 7 bases. The CDR3 has 14 residues. V lost 5 bases, J lost 12 bases, and 21 bases lay in between. CDR1 and CDR2 (germline): SGHRS, YFSETQ.